The 29 T cell receptor beta chains below were found in one sample sequenced in a study of T cell responses to AZD1222 COVID-19 vaccine. Here immunoSEQ multiplex PCR was the method, and the copy in TCRdb shows in-frame clones only, minus some. The table has under 150,000 clones, approximately 90% seen once. The input for sequencing was peripheral blood, taken on day 0 of AZD1222 vaccination. These receptors were taken from an adult in good health.

The chain joins TRBV19 to TRBJ2-7; D is unclear. The length of the CDR3 is 14 residues. V lost 3 bases to trimming and J lost 3 bases, with 12 bases between them. Looked up from germline, CDR1 is LNHDA and CDR2 is SQIVND (reference sequence). Written as DNA, the CDR3 is TGTGCCAGTAGTATCGGCACAGCCGTCTACGAGCAGTACTTC. As protein: CASSIGTAVYEQYF.

The chain is built from TRBV7-9 and TRBJ2-7; D is ambiguous. The CDR3 consists of 12 residues. Germline-derived CDR1 and CDR2 are SEHNR and FQNEAQ (reference sequence). Trimming removed 0 bases at V and 5 bases at J, with 5 bases between. The CDR3 DNA is TGTGCCAGCAGCTTAGCGCTGAACGAGCAGTACTTC. It codes for CASSLALNEQYF.

The rearrangement uses TRBV5-4 and TRBJ1-2; tentatively, D is TRBD1 (5 bases). The CDR3 runs to 15 residues. Germline V lookup: CDR1 SGHNT, CDR2 YYREEE (reference sequence). Trimming removed 0 bases at V and 0 bases at J, with 9 bases between. CDR3 loop: CASSLAGPPNYGYTF. As DNA, the CDR3 is TGTGCCAGCAGCTTGGCAGGGCCCCCTAACTATGGCTACACCTTC. Complete variable domain (other parts from reference TRBV5-4 and TRBJ1-2): ETGVTQSPTHLIKTRGQQVTLRCSSQSGHNTVSWYQQALGQGPQFIFQYYREEENGRGNFPPRFSGLQFPNYSSELNVNALELDDSALYLCASSLAGPPNYGYTFGSGTRLTVV.

This clone showed up just a few times. The rearrangement joins TRBV4-1 to TRBJ2-1; 9 bases line up with TRBD2. The CDR3 loop spans 16 amino acids. Germline assignment: CDR1 MGHRA and CDR2 YSYEKL. The V and J ends lost 5 bases and 6 bases, in that order; junction bases with no gene match: 11. The CDR3 DNA reads as TGCGCCAGCAGCTTATTAGCGGGAGTGGGAAGCAATGAGCAGTTCTTC. Translation gives CASSLLAGVGSNEQFF.

The chain joins TRBV6-2 or TRBV6-3 to TRBJ2-1; tentative D call: TRBD2 (5 bases). The germline V gene has CDR1 MNHEY and CDR2 SVGEGT. V gave up 10 bases and J gave up 9 bases, with 16 bases separating them. This CDR3 region has 12 residues. This CDR3 reads CATSERDVEQFF. The DNA for the CDR3 is TGTGCCACCAGCGAACGGGATGTTGAGCAGTTCTTC.

The V and J genes are TRBV4-1 and TRBJ2-1; possible D gene TRBD2, 6 bases. The V end lost 1 base, the J end lost 1 base, and 14 bases lay between the germline ends. The CDR3 loop spans 17 amino acids. Per germline, CDR1 MGHRA and CDR2 YSYEKL. The CDR3 nucleotides read TGCGCCAGCAGCCAAGTTCGAGCGGGCTTTTCCTACAATGAGCAGTTCTTC. Encoded protein: CASSQVRAGFSYNEQFF.

This sequence joins TRBV7-3 and TRBJ2-5, with 9 bases that match TRBD1. CDR1 is SGHTA, CDR2 FQGTGA, per germline. The CDR3 has 14 residues. Unmatched junction bases numbered 7, after V lost 5 bases and J lost 6 bases. The CDR3 here is CASSPLGQGKTQYF. CDR3 sequence (DNA): TGTGCCAGCAGCCCCTTAGGACAGGGGAAGACCCAGTACTTC.

The chain uses TRBV7-3 and TRBJ2-1, with TRBD1 matching over 7 bases. The CDR3 runs to 15 residues. The germline V gene encodes CDR1 SGHTA and CDR2 FQGTGA. V was pared by 0 bases and J by 3 bases, with 2 bases of the junction left unmatched. The CDR3 sequence: CASSLTGGVYNEQFF. CDR3 in DNA: TGTGCCAGCAGCTTAACAGGGGGCGTCTACAATGAGCAGTTCTTC.

This clone was counted a single time. Other DNA sequences in this specimen translate into the identical CDR3. The V gene is TRBV12-3 or TRBV12-4, the J gene TRBJ1-2, with a tentative D call TRBD1 (5 bases). This CDR3 is built from 11 residues. Trimming pared 6 bases from V and 8 bases from J, leaving 10 bases between. CDR3 DNA: TGTGCCAGCAGCCTGAGGGGAGGCTACACCTTC. It yields the protein CASSLRGGYTF.

This clone was seen once. The rearrangement links TRBV2 to TRBJ2-1; D is ambiguous. V was clipped by 8 bases and J by 7 bases, with 9 bases between them. CDR1 and CDR2 (germline): SNHLY, FYNNEI. The CDR3 has 11 amino acids. CDR3 coding DNA: TGTGCCAGCCTCGGATGGAATGAGCAGTTCTTC. This gives the protein CASLGWNEQFF. Complete variable domain (other parts from reference TRBV2 and TRBJ2-1): EPEVTQTPSHQVTQMGQEVILRCVPISNHLYFYWYRQILGQKVEFLVSFYNNEISEKSEIFDDQFSVERPDGSNFTLKIRSTKLEDSAMYFCASLGWNEQFFGPGTRLTVL.

The chain combines TRBV15 with TRBJ1-5; possible D gene TRBD1, 6 bases. V was cut by 0 bases and J by 4 bases, with 10 bases left in between. This CDR3 region has 15 residues. Per germline, CDR1 LNHNV and CDR2 YYDKDF (reference sequence). The CDR3 DNA sequence: TGTGCCACCAGCAGAGACCCGGACAGAAATCAGCCCCAGCATTTT. Its translation is CATSRDPDRNQPQHF.

The chain has TRBV19 and TRBJ1-1, with D hard to call. Germline CDR1 and CDR2: LNHDA and SQIVND (reference sequence). Trimming removed 4 bases from V and 3 bases from J, with 12 bases in between. The CDR3 runs 14 residues. The CDR3 reads CASSTRTADTEAFF. The CDR3 DNA follows: TGTGCCAGTAGTACCCGGACGGCTGACACTGAAGCTTTCTTT.

The chain combines TRBV7-2 with TRBJ2-1; possible D gene TRBD2, 6 bases. CDR3 length equals 14 residues. Between the trimmed V and J ends, which lost 6 bases and 2 bases, there was a span of 11 bases. CDR1 and CDR2 from the germline V gene are SGHTA and FQGNSA. The CDR3 DNA reads TGTGCCAGCAGGCGGGACTCAGCCTACAATGAGCAGTTCTTC. It is translated as CASRRDSAYNEQFF.

The CDR3 DNA reads as TGCGCCAGCAGCCAAGATCGGGGACACAACTATGGCTACACCTTC. Amino acids: CASSQDRGHNYGYTF. The V gene is TRBV4-3, the J gene TRBJ1-2, with D possibly being TRBD1 (6 bases). Trimming cost V 0 bases and J 2 bases, with 10 bases left between them. The CDR3 contains 15 residues. Germline V gives CDR1 LGHNA, CDR2 YSLEER.

The chain couples TRBV5-1 to TRBJ2-2; D call uncertain. CDR3 length equals 13 residues. Trimming pared 2 bases from V and 6 bases from J, leaving 8 bases between. CDR1 SGHRS and CDR2 YFSETQ come from the germline V gene. The CDR3 nucleotides read TGCGCCAGCAGCTTACCGGTTCCCGGGGAGCTGTTTTTT. Protein: CASSLPVPGELFF.

The chain combines TRBV27 with TRBJ2-3; D is unclear. Germline values: CDR1 MNHEY, CDR2 SMNVEV (reference sequence). The V end was cut by 2 bases, the J end by 0 bases, with 9 bases between. The CDR3 consists of 15 residues. The CDR3 coding sequence is TGTGCCAGCAGTTTACGACCTCAAAGCACAGATACGCAGTATTTT. Amino acids: CASSLRPQSTDTQYF.

The V gene is TRBV28, the J gene TRBJ2-7, with D tentatively TRBD1 (6 bases). Trimming removed 6 bases at V and 0 bases at J, with 27 bases between. The CDR3 consists of 19 residues. CDR1 is MDHEN and CDR2 is SYDVKM in the germline V gene. CDR3 amino acids: CASRPDRDTPSSSSYEQYF. In nucleotides, the CDR3 is TGTGCCAGCAGGCCCGATAGGGACACCCCCAGTTCCTCCTCCTACGAGCAGTACTTC.

This clone appeared a few times. The chain couples TRBV11-3 to TRBJ1-2; D unresolved. V was pared by 3 bases and J by 8 bases, with 13 bases between. Germline assignment: CDR1 SGHNT and CDR2 YENEEA. The CDR3 consists of 13 residues. CDR3 loop: CASSFSPLGGYTF. In nucleotides, the CDR3 is TGTGCCAGCAGCTTTAGCCCTTTAGGCGGCTACACCTTC. Complete variable domain (other parts from reference TRBV11-3 and TRBJ1-2): EAGVVQSPRYKIIEKKQPVAFWCNPISGHNTLYWYLQNLGQGPELLIRYENEEAVDDSQLPKDRFSAERLKGVDSTLKIQPAELGDSAVYLCASSFSPLGGYTFGSGTRLTVV.

Here the CDR3 reads CASSPALLNTEAFF. The CDR3 DNA reads TGTGCCAGCAGCCCCGCGCTATTGAACACTGAAGCTTTCTTT. This sequence joins TRBV7-9 and TRBJ1-1; D is ambiguous. There are 14 residues in the CDR3. From germline, CDR1 is SEHNR and CDR2 FQNEAQ (reference sequence). Deletions cut 5 bases from V and 0 bases from J, with 10 bases between.

This chain connects TRBV27 to TRBJ1-1, with D possibly matching TRBD1 (6 bases). CDR3 size: 15 residues. Trimming took off 4 bases at V and 1 base at J, with 13 bases between the two ends. Looked up from germline, CDR1 is MNHEY and CDR2 is SMNVEV (reference sequence). CDR3 residues: CASSSTPRGNTEAFF. DNA of the CDR3: TGTGCCAGCAGTTCAACGCCCAGGGGGAACACTGAAGCTTTCTTT.

V is TRBV27 and J is TRBJ1-6, with TRBD1 matching 7 bases. Germline values: CDR1 MNHEY, CDR2 SMNVEV (reference sequence). V gave up 8 bases and J gave up 10 bases; unmatched junction bases: 5. The CDR3 is 12 residues long. CDR3 residues: CASRQGRSPLHF. The CDR3 nucleotides are TGTGCCAGCCGACAGGGAAGATCACCCCTCCACTTT.

V gene TRBV5-5 combines with J gene TRBJ2-2; no clear D. The CDR3 totals 15 residues. V was shortened by 5 bases and J by 6 bases, with 17 bases between the two germline ends. Germline loops: CDR1 SGHKS, CDR2 YYEKEE (reference sequence). DNA for the CDR3: TGTGCCAGCAGACGAAACAGTTACTCGGCCGGGGAGCTGTTTTTT. Protein sequence: CASRRNSYSAGELFF.

This chain uses TRBV3-1 (or the pseudogene TRBV3-2) with TRBJ2-1; TRBD2 aligns across 12 bases. The CDR3 covers 15 residues. Germline loops: CDR1 LGHDT, CDR2 YNNKEL (reference sequence). Unmatched junction bases numbered 6, after V lost 3 bases and J lost 9 bases. The CDR3 DNA is TGTGCCAGCAGCCACCTAGCGGGGGGGCGTAGTGAGCAGTTCTTC. This gives the protein CASSHLAGGRSEQFF.

The chain links TRBV6-5 to TRBJ1-5; D remains unclear. Trimming pared 0 bases from V and 7 bases from J, leaving 7 bases between. The CDR3 is 13 residues long. Per the germline V gene, CDR1 is MNHEY and CDR2 is SVGAGI. CDR3 nucleotides: TGTGCCAGCAGTTACTCGGAGGGCCAGCCCCAGCATTTT. Translating it yields CASSYSEGQPQHF.

This clone was seen just once. The chain recombines TRBV5-1 with TRBJ2-7; TRBD2 is a possible D gene (6 bases). Looked up from germline, CDR1 is SGHRS and CDR2 is YFSETQ. Trimming took 2 bases from V and 5 from J, leaving 14 bases between them. The CDR3 sequence is 14 residues long. Here the CDR3 reads CASSFGGSGDEQYF. The CDR3 coding sequence is TGCGCCAGCAGCTTCGGGGGTTCAGGCGACGAGCAGTACTTC.

The chain employs TRBV3-1 (or the pseudogene TRBV3-2) and TRBJ1-3, with D possibly being TRBD1 (5 bases). This CDR3 has 14 residues. Trimming stripped 1 base from V and 9 bases from J, with 13 bases between. Germline V CDR1 and CDR2: LGHDT, YNNKEL (reference sequence). The CDR3 protein is CASSQVRERFTIYF. The CDR3, as DNA: TGTGCCAGCAGCCAAGTCAGGGAACGGTTCACCATATATTTT.

The V call is TRBV7-9, the J call TRBJ1-2, with TRBD1 as a possible D gene (5 bases). CDR3 length equals 13 residues. V lost 0 bases and J lost 5, with 7 bases in between. The V gene's germline CDR1 is SEHNR and CDR2 FQNEAQ (reference sequence). CDR3 protein: CASSLAGAYGYTF. Written as DNA, the CDR3 is TGTGCCAGCAGCTTAGCAGGGGCATATGGCTACACCTTC.

The V call is TRBV29-1, the J call TRBJ2-7, with D maybe TRBD1 (6 bases). The CDR3 spans 13 residues. Looked up from germline, CDR1 is SQVTM and CDR2 is ANQGSEA. Trimming removed 4 bases from V and 4 bases from J, with 14 bases in between. The CDR3 region has the DNA TGCAGCGTTGGGGTACAGGGTTCGTACGAGCAGTACTTC. It translates to CSVGVQGSYEQYF.

The rearrangement links TRBV12-3 or TRBV12-4 to TRBJ2-7; 7 bases fit TRBD2. V lost 8 bases to trimming and J lost 8 bases; unmatched junction nucleotides: 12. The CDR3 covers 13 residues. The DNA of the CDR3 is TGTGCCAGCCAGGGACTACTCCCCTCCCAGCAGTACTTC. Protein sequence: CASQGLLPSQQYF.